A single TCR beta chain is shown here with its context. This entry belongs to a study of blood T cell repertoires in COVID-19. Seattle-derived patients entered the study during active infection and were followed longitudinally. As handled by the study authors: Estimated nucleated cell counts came from reference gene primer amplification. TCRdb's copy holds only in-frame clones and misses some; the assay was immunoSEQ multiplex PCR. V and J calls and clone size come straight from that table; D and trimming were deduced from the DNA. This sample has nearly 350,000 clones; roughly 90% occur once, and the top ten carry approximately 7.4%. Material: peripheral blood. The TCR originated in a woman between 65 and 79 years old with COVID-19, enrolled during active disease.

The CDR3 region has the DNA TGCGCCAGCAGCCGAGTGGCGGGGGGTAACAATGAGCAGTTCTTC. As protein: CASSRVAGGNNEQFF. The chain is built from TRBV4-1 and TRBJ2-1; 8 bases align to TRBD2. The length of the CDR3 is 15 residues. Germline CDR1 MGHRA, CDR2 YSYEKL. With V trimmed by 4 bases and J by 5 bases, 7 bases remained unmatched.